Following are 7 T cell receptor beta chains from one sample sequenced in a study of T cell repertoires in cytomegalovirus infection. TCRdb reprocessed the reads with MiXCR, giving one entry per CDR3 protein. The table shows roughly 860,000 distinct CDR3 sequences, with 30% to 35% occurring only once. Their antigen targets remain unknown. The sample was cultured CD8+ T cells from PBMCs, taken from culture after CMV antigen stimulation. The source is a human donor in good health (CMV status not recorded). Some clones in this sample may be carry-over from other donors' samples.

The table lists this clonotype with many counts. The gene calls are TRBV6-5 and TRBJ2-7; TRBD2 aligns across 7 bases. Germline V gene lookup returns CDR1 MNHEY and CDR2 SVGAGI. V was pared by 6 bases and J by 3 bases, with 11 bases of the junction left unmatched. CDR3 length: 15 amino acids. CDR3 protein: CASSRGVAGNYEQYF. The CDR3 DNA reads TGTGCCAGCAGCCGCGGGGTAGCGGGCAACTACGAGCAGTACTTC.

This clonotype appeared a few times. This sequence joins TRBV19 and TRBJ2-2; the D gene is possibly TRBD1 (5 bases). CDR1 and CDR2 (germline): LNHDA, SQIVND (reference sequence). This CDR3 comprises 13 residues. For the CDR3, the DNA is TGTGCTACCGGCAGGGATAACACCGGGGAGCTGTTTTTT. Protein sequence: CATGRDNTGELFF.

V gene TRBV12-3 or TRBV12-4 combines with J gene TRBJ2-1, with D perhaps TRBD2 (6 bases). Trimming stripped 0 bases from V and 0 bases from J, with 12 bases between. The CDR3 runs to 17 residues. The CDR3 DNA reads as TGTGCCAGCAGTTTAGCCTCCCCACTAGCCTCCTACAATGAGCAGTTCTTC. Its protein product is CASSLASPLASYNEQFF.

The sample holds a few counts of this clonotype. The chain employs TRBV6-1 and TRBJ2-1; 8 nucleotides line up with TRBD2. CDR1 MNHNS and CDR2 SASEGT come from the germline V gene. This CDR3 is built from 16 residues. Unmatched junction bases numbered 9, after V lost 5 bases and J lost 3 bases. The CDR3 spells CASSTGGGYFYNEQFF. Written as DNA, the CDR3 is TGTGCCAGCAGTACGGGGGGGGGCTACTTCTACAATGAGCAGTTCTTC.

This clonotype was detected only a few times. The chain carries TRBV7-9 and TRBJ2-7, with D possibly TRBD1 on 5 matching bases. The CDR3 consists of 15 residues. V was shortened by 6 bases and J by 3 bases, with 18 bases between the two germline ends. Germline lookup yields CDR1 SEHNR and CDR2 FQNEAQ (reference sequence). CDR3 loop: CASSPRGQGFYEQYF. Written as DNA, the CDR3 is TGTGCCAGCAGTCCTAGGGGCCAGGGCTTCTACGAGCAGTACTTC.

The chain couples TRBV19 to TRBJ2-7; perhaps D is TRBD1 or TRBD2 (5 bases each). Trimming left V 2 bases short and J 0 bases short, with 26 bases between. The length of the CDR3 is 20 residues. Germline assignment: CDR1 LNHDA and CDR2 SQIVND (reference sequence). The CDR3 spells CASSIQSRGRPRVSSYEQYV. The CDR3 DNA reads TGTGCCAGTAGTATACAGAGTCGGGGACGGCCGCGCGTAAGCTCCTACGAGCAGTACGTC.

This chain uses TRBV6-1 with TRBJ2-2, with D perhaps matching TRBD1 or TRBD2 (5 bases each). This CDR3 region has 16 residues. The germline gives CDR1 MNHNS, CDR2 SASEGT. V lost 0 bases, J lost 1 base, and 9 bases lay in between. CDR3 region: CASSEAGTLNTGELFF. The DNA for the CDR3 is TGTGCCAGCAGTGAAGCGGGGACCTTGAACACCGGGGAGCTGTTTTTT.